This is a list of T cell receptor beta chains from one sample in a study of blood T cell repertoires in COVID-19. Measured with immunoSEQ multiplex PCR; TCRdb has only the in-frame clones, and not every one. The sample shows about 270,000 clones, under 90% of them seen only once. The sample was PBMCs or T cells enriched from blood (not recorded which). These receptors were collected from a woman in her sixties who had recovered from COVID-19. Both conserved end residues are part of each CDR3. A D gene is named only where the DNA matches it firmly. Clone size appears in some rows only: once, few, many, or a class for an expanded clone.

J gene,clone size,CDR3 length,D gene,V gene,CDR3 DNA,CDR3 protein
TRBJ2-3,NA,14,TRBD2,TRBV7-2,TGTGCCAGCAGCCAGGGACTATACACAGATACGCAGTATTTT,CASSQGLYTDTQYF
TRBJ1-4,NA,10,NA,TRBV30,TGTGCCTGGGGCCGTGAAAAACTGTTTTTT,CAWGREKLFF
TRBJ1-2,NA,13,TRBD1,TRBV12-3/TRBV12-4,TGTGCCAGCAGTTTAACAGGGGACTATGGCTACACCTTC,CASSLTGDYGYTF
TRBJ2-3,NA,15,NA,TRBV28,TGTGCCAGCATGTCTAAAGGGGAAGGCCCGGATACGCAGTATTTT,CASMSKGEGPDTQYF
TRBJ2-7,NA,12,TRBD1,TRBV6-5,TGTGCCATCGGACAGGGAGACTACGAGCAGTACTTC,CAIGQGDYEQYF
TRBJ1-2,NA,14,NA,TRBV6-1,TGTGCCAGCAGTGACGGACAGCCACCGGGCGGCTACACCTTC,CASSDGQPPGGYTF
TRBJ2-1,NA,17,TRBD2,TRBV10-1,TGCGCCAGCAGTGACCCAACTAGCGGGAGCCCCTACAATGAGCAGTTCTTC,CASSDPTSGSPYNEQFF
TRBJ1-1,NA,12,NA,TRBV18,TGTGCCAGCTCACTATGGGGGGAAGAAGCTTTCTTT,CASSLWGEEAFF
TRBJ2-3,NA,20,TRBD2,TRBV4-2,TGTGCCAGCAGCCATCCCCCGGGGACTAGCGGGAGTTGGAACACAGATACGCAGTATTTT,CASSHPPGTSGSWNTDTQYF
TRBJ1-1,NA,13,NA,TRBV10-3,TGTGCCATAGGAGACAGGTCAAACACTGAAGCTTTCTTT,CAIGDRSNTEAFF
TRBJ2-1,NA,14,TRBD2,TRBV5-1,TGCGCCAGCAGCTTACTAGCGGACCACAATGAGCAGTTCTTC,CASSLLADHNEQFF
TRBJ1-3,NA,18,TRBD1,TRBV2,TGTGCCAGCAGCCAAGACAGGGAATTCTACAGTACTGGAAACACCATATATTTT,CASSQDREFYSTGNTIYF
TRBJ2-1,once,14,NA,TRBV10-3,TGTGCCATCAGTGGGGCGGGCTCCTACAATGAGCAGTTCTTC,CAISGAGSYNEQFF
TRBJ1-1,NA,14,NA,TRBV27,TGTGCCAGCAGTCTCCAGGGAGGGCGGCCTGAAGCTTTCTTT,CASSLQGGRPEAFF
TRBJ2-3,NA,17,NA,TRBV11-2,TGTGCCAGCAGCTTAGAAAGACAGGACGGCTACACAGATACGCAGTATTTT,CASSLERQDGYTDTQYF
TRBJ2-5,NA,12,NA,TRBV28,TGTGCCAGCAGTTTGGGCTCTGAGACCCAGTACTTC,CASSLGSETQYF
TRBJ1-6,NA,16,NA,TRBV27,TGTGCCAGCGCCTTTGAGGCCAAACTGAATAATTCACCCCTCCACTTT,CASAFEAKLNNSPLHF
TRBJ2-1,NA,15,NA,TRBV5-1,TGCGCCAGCAGCTTGGGACTGGCCGCTTACAATGAGCAGTTCTTC,CASSLGLAAYNEQFF
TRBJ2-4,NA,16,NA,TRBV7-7,TGTGCTAGCAGCTTAGTAGCATATCTAGCCAAAAACATTCAGTACTTC,CASSLVAYLAKNIQYF
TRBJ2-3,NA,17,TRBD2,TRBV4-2,TGTGCCAGCAGCCTAACGACTAGCGGGGGAACCACAGATACGCAGTATTTT,CASSLTTSGGTTDTQYF
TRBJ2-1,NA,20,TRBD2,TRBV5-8,TGTGCCAGCAGCCTCGGACAGGGGACCCTAGCGGGAGGGTTCTACAATGAGCAGTTCTTC,CASSLGQGTLAGGFYNEQFF
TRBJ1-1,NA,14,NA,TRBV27,TGTGCCAGCAGTTTAAAGGGCCCGGGAGCTGAAGCTTTCTTT,CASSLKGPGAEAFF
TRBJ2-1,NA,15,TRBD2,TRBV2,TGTGCCAGCAGAACCGGGACTAGCGACTACAATGAGCAGTTCTTC,CASRTGTSDYNEQFF
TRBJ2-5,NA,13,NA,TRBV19,TGTGCCAGTAGTATCGCTAGCGAAGAGACCCAGTACTTC,CASSIASEETQYF
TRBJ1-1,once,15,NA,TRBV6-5,TGTGCCAGCAGTTACCCCTACAGGGAGAACACTGAAGCTTTCTTT,CASSYPYRENTEAFF
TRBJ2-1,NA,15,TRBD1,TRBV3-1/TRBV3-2,TGTGCCAGCAGCCACCTACAGGGGTCCTACAATGAGCAGTTCTTC,CASSHLQGSYNEQFF
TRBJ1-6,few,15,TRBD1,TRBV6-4,TGTGCCAGCAGTGTCGAGGCAGGGGGTAATTCACCCCTCCACTTT,CASSVEAGGNSPLHF
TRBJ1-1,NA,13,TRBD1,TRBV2,TGTGCCAGGACAGGGATGGTAGGCACTGAAGCTTTCTTT,CARTGMVGTEAFF
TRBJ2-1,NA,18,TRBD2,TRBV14,TGTGCCAGCAGCCCCCTTAGGGCTAGCGGGAGGGCCGGGAATGAGCAGTTCTTC,CASSPLRASGRAGNEQFF
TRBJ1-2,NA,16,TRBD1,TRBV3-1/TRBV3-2,TGTGCCAGCAGCCAGGCCGGGACAGCTCCGAGAGGTGGCTACACCTTC,CASSQAGTAPRGGYTF
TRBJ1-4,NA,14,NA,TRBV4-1,TGCGCCAGCAGCCAAGTAGTAGGGGGTGAAAAACTGTTTTTT,CASSQVVGGEKLFF
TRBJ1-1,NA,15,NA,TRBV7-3,TGTGCCAGCAGCGCGAGCCCCCTTGAGGGCACTGAAGCTTTCTTT,CASSASPLEGTEAFF
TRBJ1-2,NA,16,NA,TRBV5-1,TGCGCCAGCAGCCCATCACCCACGGCAGGGTCTTTTGGCTACACCTTC,CASSPSPTAGSFGYTF
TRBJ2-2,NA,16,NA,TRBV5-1,TGCGCCAGCAGCTACCGCCGGGACTCCCCCACCGGGGAGCTGTTTTTT,CASSYRRDSPTGELFF
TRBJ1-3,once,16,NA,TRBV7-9,TGTGCCAGCAGCCCACCGACGGAGAGCTCTGGAAACACCATATATTTT,CASSPPTESSGNTIYF
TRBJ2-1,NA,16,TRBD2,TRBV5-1,TGCGCCAGCAGCTTGCTAGGGACTAGCGGGGCCAATGAGCAGTTCTTC,CASSLLGTSGANEQFF
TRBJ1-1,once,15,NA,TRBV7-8,TGTGCCAGCAGCTTACGGTCAGGGGCGGGCACTGAAGCTTTCTTT,CASSLRSGAGTEAFF
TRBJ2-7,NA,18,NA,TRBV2,TGTGCCAGCAGCGTTACCTTGTCTCAGGGCGCTGGTGACTACGAGCAGTACTTC,CASSVTLSQGAGDYEQYF
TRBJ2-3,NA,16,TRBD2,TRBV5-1,TGCGCCAGCAGGACACTTACTAGCGGGGGAACAGATACGCAGTATTTT,CASRTLTSGGTDTQYF
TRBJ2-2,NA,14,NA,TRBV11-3,TGTGCCAGCAGCTTTTTAGAGAACACCGGGGAGCTGTTTTTT,CASSFLENTGELFF
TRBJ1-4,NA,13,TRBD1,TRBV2,TGTGCCAGCAGCCAGGGGGGCAATGAAAAACTGTTTTTT,CASSQGGNEKLFF
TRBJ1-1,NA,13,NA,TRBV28,TGTGCCAGCAGTTTGAGTCAGAACACTGAAGCTTTCTTT,CASSLSQNTEAFF
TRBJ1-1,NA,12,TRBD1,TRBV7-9,TGTGCCAGCAGTCAGGGGGACACTGAAGCTTTCTTT,CASSQGDTEAFF
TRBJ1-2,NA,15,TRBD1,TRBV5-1,TGCGCCAGCAGCCCGGGGACAGGGGGTGACTATGGCTACACCTTC,CASSPGTGGDYGYTF
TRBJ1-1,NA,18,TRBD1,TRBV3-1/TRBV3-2,TGTGCCAGCAGCCGGCAGCCGGGACAGGGATATTTGGCCAAAAAAGCTTTCTTT,CASSRQPGQGYLAKKAFF
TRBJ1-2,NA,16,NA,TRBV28,TGTGCCAGCAGTTTGTTACAGGGAAATAGGCTCTATGGCTACACCTTC,CASSLLQGNRLYGYTF
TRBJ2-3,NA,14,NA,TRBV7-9,TGTGCCAGCAGCTTAACCGGGGGAACAGATACGCAGTATTTT,CASSLTGGTDTQYF
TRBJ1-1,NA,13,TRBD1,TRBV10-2,TGCGCCAGCAGGACAGGGGGAGGCTTTGAAGCTTTCTTT,CASRTGGGFEAFF
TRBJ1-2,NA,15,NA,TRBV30,TGTGCCTGGAGTGGTCATAGGACAGATAACTATGGCTACACCTTC,CAWSGHRTDNYGYTF
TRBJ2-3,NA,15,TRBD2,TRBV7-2,TGTGCCAGCAGCTTAGGACTAGCGGGCCCGGATACGCAGTATTTT,CASSLGLAGPDTQYF
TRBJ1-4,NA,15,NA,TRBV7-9,TGTGCCAGCAGCTTAGGAAGTCTCGGAGACGAAAAACTGTTTTTT,CASSLGSLGDEKLFF
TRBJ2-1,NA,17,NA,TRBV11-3,TGTGCCAGCAGCTTACCAGCGGGGACACCTACCTACAATGAGCAGTTCTTC,CASSLPAGTPTYNEQFF
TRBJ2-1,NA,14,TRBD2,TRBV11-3,TGTGCCAGCACGGGGGGGTCCCCCTACAATGAGCAGTTCTTC,CASTGGSPYNEQFF
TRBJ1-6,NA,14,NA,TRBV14,TGTGCCAGCAGCCAAGCGGGGTTCAATTCACCCCTCCACTTT,CASSQAGFNSPLHF
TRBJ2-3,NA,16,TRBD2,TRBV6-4,TGTGCCGACATACCGGGACTAGCGGGAGTGGCAGATACGCAGTATTTT,CADIPGLAGVADTQYF